This T cell receptor (beta chain) was sequenced during a study of shared clonotypes between healthy human individuals. General observations from the study: Incomplete sequencing of sorted subsets was indicated by rarefaction despite large depth.

The junction had 8 bases not matched to a gene; V was cut back by 0 bases and J by 3 bases. The CDR3 has 17 amino acids. Germline CDR1 reads SGHRS; CDR2 reads YFSETQ. Profiled with immunoSEQ multiplex PCR; TCRdb holds only in-frame clones, not every one. The sample holds over a million clones; more than 65% are singletons and the top ten take over 1.3%. Details on this clone: Its antigen is not identified.

The chain uses TRBV5-1 and TRBJ2-3; 9 nucleotides agree with TRBD2. This TCR was recovered from a man younger than 35 in good health. The sequenced sample consisted of memory CD4+ T cells sorted from blood. As to subset: CD45RA-negative fraction. CDR3 residues: CASSLVGIAGGTDTQYF. CDR3 DNA sequence: TGCGCCAGCAGCTTGGTTGGAATTGCGGGAGGGACAGATACGCAGTATTTT.